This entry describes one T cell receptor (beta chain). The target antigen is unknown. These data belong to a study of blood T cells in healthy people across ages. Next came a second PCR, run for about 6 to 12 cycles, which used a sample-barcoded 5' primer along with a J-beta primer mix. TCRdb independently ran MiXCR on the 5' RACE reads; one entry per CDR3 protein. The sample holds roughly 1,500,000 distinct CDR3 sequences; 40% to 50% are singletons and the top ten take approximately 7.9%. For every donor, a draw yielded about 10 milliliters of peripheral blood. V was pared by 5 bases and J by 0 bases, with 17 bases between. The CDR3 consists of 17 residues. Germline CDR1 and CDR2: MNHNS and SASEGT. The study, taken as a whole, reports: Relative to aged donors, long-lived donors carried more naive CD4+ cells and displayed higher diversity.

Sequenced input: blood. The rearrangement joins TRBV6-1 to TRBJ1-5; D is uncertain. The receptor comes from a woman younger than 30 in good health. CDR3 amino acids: CASSKSSSGVSNQPQHF. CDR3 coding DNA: TGTGCCAGCAGTAAATCCTCCTCCGGGGTTAGCAATCAGCCCCAGCATTTT.